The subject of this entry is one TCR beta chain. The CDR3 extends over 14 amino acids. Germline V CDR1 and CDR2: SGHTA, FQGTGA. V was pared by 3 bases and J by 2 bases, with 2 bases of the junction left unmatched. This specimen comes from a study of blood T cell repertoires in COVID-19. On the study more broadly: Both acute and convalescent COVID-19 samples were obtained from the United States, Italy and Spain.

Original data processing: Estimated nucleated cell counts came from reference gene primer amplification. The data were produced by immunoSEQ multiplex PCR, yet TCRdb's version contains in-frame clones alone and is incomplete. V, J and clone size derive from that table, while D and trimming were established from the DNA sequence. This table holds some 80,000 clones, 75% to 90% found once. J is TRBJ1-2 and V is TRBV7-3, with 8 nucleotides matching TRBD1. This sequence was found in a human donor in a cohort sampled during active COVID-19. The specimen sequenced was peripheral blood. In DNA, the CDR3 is TGTGCCAGCAGCTTCGGACAGGGAAACTATGGCTACACCTTC. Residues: CASSFGQGNYGYTF.